What follows are 30 T cell receptor beta chains derived from one specimen sequenced in a study. Amplification of TRBV12-4/TRBJ1-2 clonotypes used adaptor-ligated barcode primers. TCRdb passed the multiplex PCR reads through MiXCR, listing each CDR3 protein once. This sample has 680 or so distinct CDR3 sequences, with around 27% found just once. Material for sequencing was tumor-infiltrating naive CD4+ T cells sorted from the breast tumor. Subset meaning: naive CD4+ T cells, CD4+CD45RA+CD25-. All receptors derive from a female donor with breast cancer.

Comment on this clonotype: Since a much larger clone is just one base distant, this may be a read error. It is likely a read error, because the conserved phenylalanine at the end of the CDR3 is missing. V usage is TRBV12-3 or TRBV12-4 and J usage is TRBJ1-2; 8 bases align to TRBD1. Trimming removed 6 bases from V and 6 bases from J; junction bases left unmatched: 6. The CDR3 runs 13 residues. The CDR3 reads CASREGTGDGYTL. DNA for the CDR3: TGTGCCAGCAGAGAAGGGACAGGTGATGGCTACACCCTC.

This clonotype qualifies as large. This chain joins TRBV12-3 or TRBV12-4 and TRBJ1-2; tentatively, D is TRBD1 (5 bases). Trimming removed 2 bases at V and 6 bases at J, with 7 bases between. The CDR3 sequence is 12 residues long. The CDR3 bases are TGTGCCAGCAGTTTAAGAGGGGATGGCTACACCTTC. Translating it yields CASSLRGDGYTF.

This chain links TRBV12-3 or TRBV12-4 with TRBJ1-2; maybe TRBD1 (6 bases). The CDR3 sequence is 12 residues long. Trimming shortened V by 7 bases and J by 8 bases, and 14 bases separated the two germline ends. CDR3: CASTKAGVGYTF. The CDR3 coding sequence is TGTGCCAGCACTAAGGCAGGGGTAGGCTACACCTTC.

By sample fraction, this clonotype is medium-sized. The chain carries TRBV12-3 or TRBV12-4 and TRBJ1-2; weak D call: TRBD1 (5 bases). This CDR3 has 13 residues. The V end lost 4 bases, the J end lost 6 bases, and 12 bases lay between the germline ends. CDR3 DNA sequence: TGTGCCAGCAGTTACCGCGGGGCCCATGGCTACACCTTC. The encoded protein is CASSYRGAHGYTF.

In this sample, this clonotype is large. The CDR3 region is CASSLGADYGYTF. DNA for the CDR3: TGTGCCAGCAGTTTGGGCGCGGACTATGGCTACACCTTC. The chain combines TRBV12-3 or TRBV12-4 with TRBJ1-2; D gene unclear. V was trimmed by 3 bases and J by 3 bases, leaving 8 bases between them. The CDR3 has 13 residues.

Note on this clonotype: This may be a read error, as it is one base from a much larger clone. The genes are TRBV12-3 or TRBV12-4 and TRBJ1-2, with D possibly TRBD1 on 5 matching bases. This CDR3 is 13 amino acids long. V lost 5 bases and J lost 4, with 11 bases in between. The CDR3 loop is CASSNRFTYGYTF. CDR3 DNA sequence: TGTGCCAGCAGTAACAGGTTCACCTATGGCTACACCTTC.

In this sample, this clonotype is large. The chain employs TRBV12-3 or TRBV12-4 and TRBJ1-2, with D unclear. CDR3 length: 13 amino acids. Trimming stripped 0 bases from V and 6 bases from J, with 8 bases between. The CDR3 reads CASSLALGHGYTF. DNA of the CDR3: TGTGCCAGCAGTTTAGCGCTGGGTCATGGCTACACCTTC.

This clonotype ranks as large. The chain links TRBV12-3 or TRBV12-4 to TRBJ1-2; D possibly corresponds to TRBD1 (5 bases). V was pared by 2 bases and J by 7 bases, with 14 bases between. This CDR3 contains 14 residues. CDR3 residues: CASSLTAGPGGYTF. The DNA for the CDR3 is TGTGCCAGCAGTTTAACGGCGGGACCGGGTGGCTACACCTTC.

Note on this clonotype: Possible read error: a much larger clone is one base away. The rearrangement joins TRBV12-3 or TRBV12-4 to TRBJ1-2; possible D gene TRBD1, 6 bases. CDR3 length: 13 residues. CDR3 in amino acids: CASSPTGQYAYTF. DNA for the CDR3: TGTGCCAGCAGCCCTACCGGACAGTATGCCTACACCTTC.

Concerning this clonotype: The CDR3 ends on some other residue instead of the conserved phenylalanine or tryptophan, so this is likely a read error. The genes are TRBV12-3 or TRBV12-4 and TRBJ1-2; the D is unclear. The CDR3 runs 16 residues. The CDR3 nucleotides read TGTGCCGGCACCTTGTCGCAGTTATCCTCAGGCTATAGCTACACCTCC. Its translation: CAGTLSQLSSGYSYTS.

On this clonotype itself: A read error may explain this, as a much larger clone is one base away. The rearrangement links TRBV12-3 or TRBV12-4 to TRBJ1-2; 7 bases agree with TRBD1. This CDR3 has 16 residues. V trimming: 4 bases; J trimming: 7 bases; junction bases outside the gene matches: 15. The CDR3 reads CASSSQLATGSIGYTF. The DNA of the CDR3 is TGTGCCAGCAGTTCCCAGCTGGCGACAGGGAGCATTGGCTACACCTTC.

The rearrangement links TRBV12-3 or TRBV12-4 to TRBJ1-2; D is possibly TRBD1 (6 bases). The V gene lost 6 bases and the J gene lost 5 bases, with 10 bases spanning the gap. The length of the CDR3 is 12 residues. CDR3 region: CASRTDRYGYTF. In DNA form, the CDR3 reads TGTGCCAGCAGAACCGACAGGTATGGCTACACCTTC.

In its sample, this clonotype is hyperexpanded (1% or more). The chain is built from TRBV12-3 or TRBV12-4 and TRBJ1-2; D not resolved. The CDR3 is 13 amino acids. Trimming stripped 4 bases from V and 2 bases from J, with 8 bases between. CDR3 protein: CASSSGENYGYTF. The CDR3 region has the DNA TGTGCCAGCAGTTCTGGTGAGAACTATGGCTACACCTTC.

Concerning this clonotype: The junction and the germline gene differ at one end; a read error may be behind it. V usage is TRBV12-3 or TRBV12-4 and J usage is TRBJ1-2; D is uncertain. The CDR3 extends over 11 amino acids. As DNA, the CDR3 is TGCGCCAGCAGCTTGGGTATCAGTTCTACCTTC. Translation gives CASSLGISSTF.

The chain links TRBV12-3 or TRBV12-4 to TRBJ1-2; D gene unclear. The germline V and J ends were trimmed by 1 base and 6 bases, with 3 bases remaining between them. The CDR3 runs 11 residues. The CDR3 DNA reads TGTGCCAGCAGTTTAGACAATGGCTACACCTTC. Translated: CASSLDNGYTF.

Points on this clonotype: This may stem from a read error, because a much larger clone lies one nucleotide away. The chain carries TRBV12-3 or TRBV12-4 and TRBJ1-2; D gene ambiguous. The CDR3 loop spans 12 amino acids. CDR3 bases: TGTGCCAGCAGTTTAATCGGCTATGGCTACGCCTTC. Protein sequence: CASSLIGYGYAF.

This rearrangement joins TRBV12-3 or TRBV12-4 to TRBJ1-2; D is uncertain. The length of the CDR3 is 13 residues. The germline V and J ends were trimmed by 5 bases and 6 bases, with 13 bases remaining between them. The CDR3 is CASSTRANHGYTF. CDR3 bases: TGTGCCAGCAGTACGAGAGCCAACCATGGCTACACCTTC.

This clonotype has ten or more counts. V usage is TRBV12-3 or TRBV12-4 and J usage is TRBJ1-2; the D gene is possibly TRBD1 (5 bases). The V and J ends lost 6 bases and 6 bases respectively, with 8 bases between them. The CDR3 contains 11 residues. CDR3 coding DNA: TGTGCCAGCAGCAAGGGGCATGGCTACACCTTC. Translation gives CASSKGHGYTF.

Comment on this clonotype: With a much larger clone just one base away, this may be a read error. The CDR3 loop is CASSSVGSYGYTF. The DNA for the CDR3 is TGTGCCAGCAGTTCCGTGGGGTCCTATGGCTACACCTTC. The chain has TRBV12-3 or TRBV12-4 and TRBJ1-2; D call uncertain. Trimming removed 4 bases at V and 4 bases at J, with 10 bases between. This CDR3 is built from 13 residues.

This clonotype rates as large (0.1 to 1%). V usage is TRBV12-5 and J usage is TRBJ1-2, with D unresolved. Germline CDR1 LGHNT, CDR2 FRNRAP. This CDR3 is built from 12 residues. The V end was cut by 7 bases, the J end by 5 bases, with 11 bases between. This CDR3 reads CASAQRGYGYTF. DNA of the CDR3: TGTGCTAGTGCCCAGCGGGGATATGGCTACACCTTC.

V is TRBV12-3 or TRBV12-4 and J is TRBJ1-2; D is undetermined. There are 11 residues in the CDR3. Trimming shortened V by 7 bases and J by 14 bases, and 17 bases separated the two germline ends. CDR3 bases: TGTGCCAGCAACTTGGGTATCGGTTCAACCTTC. Protein sequence: CASNLGIGSTF.

CDR3 bases: TGTGCCAGCAGTTTCGGGACAGCCACTGAAGCTTTCTTT. Encoded protein: CASSFGTATEAFF. The J gene is TRBJ1-1, the V gene TRBV12-3 or TRBV12-4; the match to TRBD1 covers 7 bases. The CDR3 extends over 13 amino acids. Germline trimming cut 3 bases from V and 4 bases from J; bases unmatched to any gene: 2.

Notes on this clonotype: Since a much larger clone is just one base distant, this may be a read error. As the CDR3 is not closed by the conserved phenylalanine or tryptophan, this likely results from a read error. This rearrangement joins TRBV12-3 or TRBV12-4 to TRBJ1-2; no clear D gene. The V end lost 2 bases, the J end lost 0 bases, and 16 bases lay between the germline ends. CDR3 length: 17 amino acids. DNA for the CDR3: TGTGCCAGCAGTTTAAAAGTTCTGGGGTCCCCTAACTATGGCTACACCTCC. This codes for CASSLKVLGSPNYGYTS.

This clonotype showed up just a few times. The rearrangement links TRBV12-3 or TRBV12-4 to TRBJ1-2; D is uncertain. This CDR3 spans 12 amino acids. V was shortened by 7 bases and J by 4 bases, with 10 bases between the two germline ends. CDR3 coding DNA: TGTGCCAGCACCCAATCTGGCTATGGCTACACCTTC. Its protein product is CASTQSGYGYTF.

This clonotype has only a few counts. A read error may explain this, as a much larger clone is one base away. The V call is TRBV12-3 or TRBV12-4, the J call TRBJ1-2; the D is unclear. This CDR3 contains 11 residues. The CDR3 loop reads CASSLPYSYTF. In DNA, the CDR3 is TGTGCCAGCAGTCTTCCCTATAGCTACACCTTC.

By its share, this clonotype is medium-sized. This chain connects TRBV12-5 to TRBJ1-2, with D unclear. V was shortened by 0 bases and J by 7 bases, with 12 bases between the two germline ends. The CDR3 consists of 14 residues. CDR1 LGHNT and CDR2 FRNRAP come from the germline V gene. CDR3 in DNA: TGTGCTAGTGGTTTGGTTACCGGGTCTGGTGGCTACACCTTC. It codes for CASGLVTGSGGYTF.

V is TRBV12-3 or TRBV12-4 and J is TRBJ1-2; D is undetermined. Trimming took off 3 bases at V and 0 bases at J, with 11 bases between the two ends. The CDR3 has 15 amino acids. CDR3 sequence reads: CASSFSRAANYGYTF. The CDR3 DNA sequence: TGTGCCAGCAGTTTCTCCCGGGCGGCTAACTATGGCTACACCTTC.

V gene TRBV12-3 or TRBV12-4 combines with J gene TRBJ1-2; TRBD1 is a possible D gene (6 bases). The ends were cut back, 5 bases at V and 1 base at J, with 11 bases in the middle. The CDR3 is made up of 14 amino acids. The CDR3 loop is CASSPWGHNYGYTF. CDR3 DNA sequence: TGTGCCAGCAGTCCATGGGGACATAACTATGGCTACACCTTC.

By proportion, this clonotype is medium-sized (0.01 to 0.1%). This chain connects TRBV12-3 or TRBV12-4 to TRBJ1-2; D is perhaps TRBD1 (5 bases). With 3 bases removed from V and 1 base from J, the gap between germline ends came to 9 bases. This CDR3 is built from 14 residues. The CDR3 spells CASSFGTVNYGYTF. In nucleotides, the CDR3 is TGTGCCAGCAGTTTCGGGACGGTTAACTATGGCTACACCTTC.

This clonotype is classed as large. V gene TRBV12-3 or TRBV12-4 combines with J gene TRBJ1-2; D may be TRBD1 (5 bases). V was shortened by 3 bases and J by 5 bases, with 7 bases between the two germline ends. The CDR3 has 12 residues. The CDR3 spells CASSLGRYGYTF. CDR3 nucleotides: TGTGCCAGCAGTTTGGGGCGTTATGGCTACACCTTC.